This TCR beta chain is drawn from a study of OX40 agonist ivuxolimab in advanced cancers. As for the study in general: Patients received intravenous ivuxolimab every 2 weeks at 0.01 to 10 mg/kg. At 82.7% male, the cohort had a mean age of 60 years, ranging from about 23 to 79.

The CDR3 consists of 15 residues. Germline V lookup: CDR1 LNHNV, CDR2 YYDKDF (reference sequence). Trimming took 5 bases from V and 3 from J; bases not matched to a gene: 7. Study results and limitations: Clonal expansion in partial responders at 0.1-3.0 mg/kg ranked among the lowest. Expanded clones tended on average to be more numerous among CD8+ T cells than CD4+.

Concerning this clone itself: The antigen is unknown.

Repertoires were generated with immunoSEQ multiplex PCR, while TCRdb's copy carries only in-frame clones and drops some. The table includes over 55,000 clones, approximately 80% detected once. This sequence originates from an adult with an advanced solid tumor such as melanoma, head and neck, liver or kidney cancer. V gene TRBV15 combines with J gene TRBJ1-2; 9 positions agree with TRBD1. The sequencing here drew on CD4+ or CD8+ T cells sorted from blood, taken in a trial of the OX40 agonist ivuxolimab. CDR3 bases: TGTGCCACCAGCCGAGCAGGGACAGGGCACTATGGCTACACCTTC. It is translated as CATSRAGTGHYGYTF.